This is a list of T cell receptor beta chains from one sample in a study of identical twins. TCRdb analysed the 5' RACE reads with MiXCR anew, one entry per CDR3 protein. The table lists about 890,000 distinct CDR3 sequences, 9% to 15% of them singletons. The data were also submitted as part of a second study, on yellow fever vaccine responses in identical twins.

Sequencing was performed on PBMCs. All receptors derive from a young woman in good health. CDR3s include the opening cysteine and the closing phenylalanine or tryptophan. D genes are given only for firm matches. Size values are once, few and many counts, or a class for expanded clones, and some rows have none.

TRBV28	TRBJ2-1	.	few	CASQDMGGYNEQFF	TGTGCCAGCCAAGACATGGGGGGCTACAATGAGCAGTTCTTC
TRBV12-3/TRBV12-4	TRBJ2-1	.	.	CASSRTITQFF	TGTGCCAGCAGCCGGACTATCACGCAGTTCTTC
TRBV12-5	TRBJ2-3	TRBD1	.	CASGSPDREPKDTQYF	TGTGCTAGTGGTTCCCCCGACAGGGAGCCTAAGGATACGCAGTATTTT
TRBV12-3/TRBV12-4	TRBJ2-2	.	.	CASSAKGNTGELFF	TGTGCCAGCAGTGCGAAGGGGAACACCGGGGAGCTGTTTTTT
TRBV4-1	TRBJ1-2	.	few	CASSLGGGPRNYGYTF	TGCGCCAGCAGCCTAGGAGGGGGGCCGAGGAACTATGGCTACACCTTC
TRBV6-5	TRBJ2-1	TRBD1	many	CASSYQIQGAREQFF	TGTGCCAGCAGTTACCAGATCCAGGGGGCCCGAGAGCAGTTCTTC
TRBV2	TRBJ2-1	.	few	CASSELEEIYNEQFF	TGTGCCAGCAGTGAACTGGAGGAGATCTACAATGAGCAGTTCTTC
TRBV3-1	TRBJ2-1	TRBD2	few	CASSPRAGKYNEQFF	TGTGCCAGCAGCCCTAGAGCGGGAAAGTACAATGAGCAGTTCTTC
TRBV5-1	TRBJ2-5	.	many	CASSLGEYQETQYF	TGCGCCAGCAGCTTGGGAGAGTACCAAGAGACCCAGTACTTC
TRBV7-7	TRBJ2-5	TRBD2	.	CASSSRLAGGQETQYF	TGTGCCAGCAGCTCGCGACTAGCGGGGGGGCAAGAGACCCAGTACTTC
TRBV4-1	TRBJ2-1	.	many	CASSVVGGAYNEQFF	TGCGCCAGCAGCGTGGTAGGGGGGGCCTACAATGAGCAGTTCTTC
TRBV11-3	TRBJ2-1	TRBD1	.	CASSLDPGQALYNEQFF	TGTGCCAGCAGCTTAGATCCGGGACAGGCTCTATACAATGAGCAGTTCTTC
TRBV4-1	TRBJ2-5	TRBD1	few	CASSTRTGPSDQYF	TGCGCCAGCAGCACCCGGACAGGGCCCTCTGACCAGTACTTC
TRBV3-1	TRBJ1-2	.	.	CASNQGPGRDYGYTF	TGTGCCAGCAACCAAGGGCCAGGGCGTGACTATGGCTACACCTTC
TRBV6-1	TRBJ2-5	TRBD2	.	CASSESSGGGETQYF	TGTGCCAGCAGTGAATCTAGCGGGGGGGGAGAGACCCAGTACTTC
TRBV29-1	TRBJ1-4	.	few	CSVEDLDSYKLFF	TGCAGCGTTGAAGATCTGGACAGCTACAAACTGTTTTTT
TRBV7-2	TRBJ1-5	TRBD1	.	CASSLKGGTGGNQPQQF	TGTGCCAGCAGCTTAAAAGGGGGGACAGGGGGCAATCAGCCCCAGCAATTT
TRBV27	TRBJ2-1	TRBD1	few	CASSQPGQKAYNEQFF	TGTGCCAGCAGTCAGCCGGGACAGAAAGCCTACAATGAGCAGTTCTTC
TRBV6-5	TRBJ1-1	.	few	CASSYAGQPFEAFF	TGTGCCAGCAGTTACGCTGGGCAGCCCTTTGAAGCTTTCTTT
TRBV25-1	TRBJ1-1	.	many	CASRAGIGDTEAFF	TGTGCCAGCCGGGCAGGGATTGGAGACACTGAAGCTTTCTTT
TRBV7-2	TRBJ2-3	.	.	CASSLAAGADTQYF	TGTGCCAGCAGCTTAGCGGCAGGGGCAGATACGCAGTATTTT
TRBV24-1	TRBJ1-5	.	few	CATSAPGTGQPQHF	TGTGCCACCAGTGCCCCCGGTACTGGCCAGCCCCAGCATTTT